This T cell receptor beta chain was recovered during a study of identical twins. CDR3 size: 14 residues. V was trimmed by 6 bases and J by 1 base, leaving 12 bases between them. Study observations and caveats: Model-predicted out-of-frame TCR alpha sharing fell below observed values in monozygotic twins.

This clonotype was seen more than once but under ten times. Antigen specificity is unknown. TCRdb re-called the 5' RACE reads through MiXCR, storing one row per CDR3 protein. Of about 920,000 distinct CDR3 sequences in the sample, 10% to 15% were seen once. This sample was shared with a second study, whose subject was yellow fever vaccine responses in identical twins.

This sequence originates from a woman between 18 and 30 years old in good health. The sequenced sample consisted of PBMCs. The chain combines TRBV12-3 or TRBV12-4 with TRBJ1-1; no definite D call. CDR3 residues: CASSPPWRNTEAFF. The CDR3 DNA sequence: TGTGCCAGCAGCCCACCTTGGAGGAACACTGAAGCTTTCTTT.